Below, 29 T cell receptor beta chains from the same sample are listed, as sequenced in a study of regulatory T cells in long-lasting Graves disease. The sample's time point: persistent/refractory GD, antithyroid drugs over 5 years with positive TRAb. Generation of the TCR library employed RNA extracted from PBMCs. In building TCR beta libraries, iRepertoire HTBI primers were used together with Arm-PCR of CDR3 regions. Using its own MiXCR run on the multiplex PCR reads, TCRdb lists one record per CDR3 protein. The repertoire holds around 400,000 distinct CDR3 sequences, with 20% to 25% as singletons. The source was peripheral blood mononuclear cells (PBMCs), collected when the disease was refractory, from a patient treated with antithyroid drugs. Receptor source: a female donor with Graves disease.

This clonotype was found many times. The chain joins TRBV28 to TRBJ2-4; D is unresolved. Germline V CDR1 and CDR2: MDHEN, SYDVKM. The V and J ends lost 6 bases and 6 bases respectively, with 9 bases between them. This CDR3 has 12 amino acids. The CDR3 sequence: CASSSNVNIQYF. CDR3 nucleotides: TGTGCCAGCAGCTCAAATGTAAACATTCAGTACTTC.

This clonotype was observed a handful of times. A clone one base away is much larger, so this may be a read error. The chain recombines TRBV28 with TRBJ1-2; 7 bases fit TRBD1. The CDR3 has 15 residues. Germline loops: CDR1 MDHEN, CDR2 SYDVKM. The CDR3, as DNA: TGTGCCGGCAGTTTATCGAGGGGGCGCTTCCATGGCTACACCTTC. It encodes CAGSLSRGRFHGYTF.

The rearrangement uses TRBV10-3 and TRBJ2-7; 7 bases are shared with TRBD1. The CDR3 extends over 17 amino acids. With V trimmed by 4 bases and J by 3 bases, 15 bases remained unmatched. The germline CDR1 and CDR2 sequences are ENHRY and SYGVKD. CDR3 coding DNA: TGTGCCATCAGTGGCATCGACAGGGAACTTAGGGGCTACGAGCAGTACTTC. Protein sequence: CAISGIDRELRGYEQYF.

V usage is TRBV30 and J usage is TRBJ1-1; no definite D call. Germline-derived CDR1 and CDR2 are GTSNPN and SVGIG (reference sequence). This CDR3 has 14 residues. Trimming removed 0 bases from V and 1 base from J, with 9 bases in between. The CDR3 sequence: CAWSVGQKNTEAFF. In nucleotides, the CDR3 is TGTGCCTGGAGTGTAGGGCAGAAGAACACTGAAGCTTTCTTT.

This sequence joins TRBV2 and TRBJ2-7, with D tentatively TRBD1 (6 bases). Trimming left V 11 bases short and J 0 bases short, with 11 bases between. Germline V gene data show CDR1 as SNHLY and CDR2 as FYNNEI. There are 12 residues in the CDR3. This CDR3 is CAGQGSSYEQYF. In nucleotides, the CDR3 is TGTGCCGGTCAGGGGAGCTCCTACGAGCAGTACTTC. Full variable domain (outside the CDR3, taken from reference TRBV2 and TRBJ2-7): EPEVTQTPSHQVTQMGQEVILRCVPISNHLYFYWYRQILGQKVEFLVSFYNNEISEKSEIFDDQFSVERPDGSNFTLKIRSTKLEDSAMYFCAGQGSSYEQYFGPGTRLTVT.

This clonotype has only a few counts. The CDR3 DNA reads TGTGCCAGCAGTTCCAAACCGGAGACCCAGTACTTC. This sequence encodes CASSSKPETQYF. The chain has TRBV28 and TRBJ2-5; D is ambiguous. Trimming stripped 4 bases from V and 5 bases from J, with 8 bases between. The germline V gene encodes CDR1 MDHEN and CDR2 SYDVKM. The CDR3 has 12 amino acids.

This clonotype has a handful of counts. The rearrangement joins TRBV19 to TRBJ1-1, with D tentatively TRBD1 (6 bases). The CDR3 length is 15 residues. V lost 6 bases, J lost 5 bases, and 19 bases lay in between. Germline CDR1 LNHDA, CDR2 SQIVND (reference sequence). The CDR3 here is CASRGLRGRWTEAFF. The CDR3 DNA sequence: TGTGCCAGTAGGGGCCTTAGGGGGAGGTGGACTGAAGCTTTCTTT.

This clonotype was recorded a few times. This chain joins TRBV14 and TRBJ1-4; D ambiguous. The V gene lost 5 bases and the J gene lost 0 bases, with 19 bases spanning the gap. CDR1 and CDR2 (germline): SGHDN, FVKESK. The CDR3 is made up of 18 amino acids. The CDR3, as DNA: TGTGCCAGCAGCGGCCTCCCGGGGAGATCCGCAACTAATGAAAAACTGTTTTTT. Translating it yields CASSGLPGRSATNEKLFF.

The chain joins TRBV6-1 to TRBJ1-1; TRBD1 agrees at 7 bases. There are 13 residues in the CDR3. Germline assignment: CDR1 MNHNS and CDR2 SASEGT. V was pared by 10 bases and J by 2 bases, with 7 bases of the junction left unmatched. Written as DNA, the CDR3 is TGTGCCACCACGACAGGGTCAAACACTGAAGCTTTCTTT. It translates to CATTTGSNTEAFF.

CDR3 residues: CASSKGHDFDTDTQYF. CDR3 sequence (DNA): TGTGCCAGCAGCAAGGGACACGACTTTGACACAGATACGCAGTATTTT. This rearrangement joins TRBV11-3 to TRBJ2-3, with D perhaps matching TRBD1 (6 bases). The CDR3 totals 16 residues. V lost 5 bases, J lost 2 bases, and 17 bases lay in between. CDR1 is SGHNT and CDR2 is YENEEA in the germline V gene.

This chain joins TRBV5-4 and TRBJ2-5, with TRBD1 matching 7 bases. CDR1 is SGHNT and CDR2 is YYREEE in the germline V gene (reference sequence). V lost 6 bases to trimming and J lost 2 bases; unmatched junction nucleotides: 13. The CDR3 spans 16 residues. The CDR3 reads CASKDEPDRDQETQYF. For the CDR3, the DNA is TGTGCCAGCAAAGACGAGCCTGACAGGGATCAAGAGACCCAGTACTTC.

V and J are TRBV9 and TRBJ2-3; 9 nucleotides match TRBD2. The CDR3 loop spans 17 amino acids. V dropped 3 bases and J dropped 8; count of bases not matched to a gene: 16. The germline gives CDR1 SGDLS, CDR2 YYNGEE. As DNA, the CDR3 is TGTGCCAGCAGCGCGAGGACTAGGGTTAGCGGGAGTAGTACGCAGTATTTT. Its protein is CASSARTRVSGSSTQYF.

This clonotype was counted ten times or more. The chain has TRBV6-2 or TRBV6-3 and TRBJ1-1; 9 nucleotides align to TRBD1. The CDR3 sequence is 15 residues long. Trimming took 8 bases from V and 0 from J; bases not matched to a gene: 7. Germline V gene sequence: CDR1 MNHEY, CDR2 SVGEGT. CDR3 sequence reads: CASGDRGDMNTEAFF. The CDR3 DNA follows: TGTGCCAGCGGTGACAGGGGGGACATGAACACTGAAGCTTTCTTT.

This clonotype was counted a few times. This chain uses TRBV7-7 with TRBJ2-5, with 12 nucleotides matching TRBD2. Germline V gene data show CDR1 as SSHAT and CDR2 as FNYEAQ (reference sequence). This CDR3 has 16 residues. V lost 2 bases, J lost 5 bases, and 6 bases stayed unmatched. The DNA of the CDR3 is TGTGCCAGCAGCTTATCTAGCGGGAGGGCCCCGGAGACCCAGTACTTC. This codes for CASSLSSGRAPETQYF.

The genes are TRBV30 and TRBJ2-7; no definite D call. This CDR3 contains 11 residues. Germline loops: CDR1 GTSNPN, CDR2 SVGIG (reference sequence). V lost 1 base, J lost 3 bases, and 4 bases lay in between. CDR3 in DNA: TGTGCCTGGAGTGGTATCTACGAGCAGTACTTC. It yields the protein CAWSGIYEQYF.

This clonotype was recorded a few times. The genes are TRBV5-1 and TRBJ2-7; TRBD2 matches at 7 bases. CDR1 SGHRS and CDR2 YFSETQ come from the germline V gene. Losses at the gene ends were 0 bases for V and 0 bases for J; bases not matched to a gene: 6. This CDR3 is built from 16 residues. The CDR3 DNA reads TGCGCCAGCAGCTTGGGGAATAGCGGGTCCTCCTACGAGCAGTACTTC. As protein: CASSLGNSGSSYEQYF.

The rearrangement joins TRBV29-1 to TRBJ1-1; 12 positions agree with TRBD1. CDR1 and CDR2 from the germline V gene are SQVTM and ANQGSEA. This CDR3 has 17 residues. V lost 7 bases and J lost 0; bases outside the gene matches: 12. The CDR3 is CSAIPGQGAKMNTEAFF. The DNA of the CDR3 is TGCAGCGCGATTCCGGGACAGGGGGCCAAAATGAACACTGAAGCTTTCTTT.

To note about this clonotype: A read error is likely, as this CDR3 ends without the conserved phenylalanine or tryptophan. This chain joins TRBV6-1 and TRBJ2-5, with 7 nucleotides matching TRBD1. CDR1 is MNHNS and CDR2 is SASEGT in the germline V gene. V shed 7 bases, J shed 4 bases, and the junction held 12 bases outside the gene matches. The CDR3 is 15 amino acids. The CDR3 loop is CASNPTGLGVETQYL. DNA for the CDR3: TGTGCCAGCAACCCGACAGGGTTGGGCGTAGAGACCCAGTACCTC.

This clonotype showed up many times. The chain couples TRBV12-3 or TRBV12-4 to TRBJ2-3; TRBD2 aligns across 8 bases. The CDR3 is 15 amino acids. Unmatched junction bases numbered 6, after V lost 3 bases and J lost 4 bases. CDR3 nucleotide sequence: TGTGCCAGCAGTTTGATCCGGGGGGGGCCAGATACGCAGTATTTT. Its translation is CASSLIRGGPDTQYF.

With regard to this clonotype: This may be a read error, as it is one base from a much larger clone. The chain uses TRBV29-1 and TRBJ1-1; D is ambiguous. Germline assignment: CDR1 SQVTM and CDR2 ANQGSEA. The CDR3 is 13 residues long. The CDR3 coding sequence is TGCAGCGTTGAAAGGGTAGAGAACACTGGAGCTTTCTTT. Translated, it gives CSVERVENTGAFF.

The chain carries TRBV7-9 and TRBJ2-3; 7 bases map to TRBD2. Germline values: CDR1 SEHNR, CDR2 FQNEAQ (reference sequence). Trimming at V came to 0 bases and at J to 0 bases, leaving 9 bases not matched to a gene. The CDR3 is 18 residues long. CDR3 residues: CASSLAPSGLSSTDTQYF. DNA for the CDR3: TGTGCCAGCAGCTTAGCGCCTAGCGGACTTTCTAGCACAGATACGCAGTATTTT.

The gene calls are TRBV19 and TRBJ1-1; TRBD1 matches at 7 bases. CDR3 size: 14 residues. After removal of 2 bases from V and 5 bases from J, the junction contained 5 bases not matched to a gene. From germline, CDR1 is LNHDA and CDR2 SQIVND (reference sequence). The CDR3, as DNA: TGTGCCAGTAGTATAAGGGGGCTCGGAACTGAAGCTTTCTTT. Its translation is CASSIRGLGTEAFF.

The chain is built from TRBV5-1 and TRBJ1-1; no definite D call. Germline V gives CDR1 SGHRS, CDR2 YFSETQ. This CDR3 is 14 amino acids long. Trimming took 4 bases from V and 1 from J, leaving 11 bases between them. The DNA for the CDR3 is TGCGCCAGCAGCCCATTCAACAGGAACACTGAAGCTTTCTTT. It codes for CASSPFNRNTEAFF.

This clonotype has just one count. The chain has TRBV3-1 and TRBJ2-7; 9 bases agree with TRBD2. Germline CDR1 reads LGHDT; CDR2 reads YNNKEL (reference sequence). V was clipped by 4 bases and J by 2 bases; unmatched bases: 9. The CDR3 is 16 amino acids. This chain's CDR3 is CASSLPGLADTYEQYF. The CDR3 bases are TGTGCCAGCAGCCTACCGGGACTAGCTGATACCTACGAGCAGTACTTC.

The chain employs TRBV7-9 and TRBJ2-5; no clear D gene. CDR3 size: 12 residues. V lost 3 bases, J lost 7 bases, and 9 bases lay in between. Germline CDR1 reads SEHNR; CDR2 reads FQNEAQ (reference sequence). CDR3 sequence: CASSFPSSTQYF. CDR3 nucleotide sequence: TGTGCCAGCAGCTTCCCCTCCTCGACCCAGTACTTC.

This clonotype appeared many times. The chain uses TRBV2 and TRBJ2-2; D uncertain. Germline V gene sequence: CDR1 SNHLY, CDR2 FYNNEI. V lost 6 bases and J lost 4, with 15 bases in between. The CDR3 has 15 residues. CDR3: CASRNEVASTGELFF. The CDR3 DNA is TGTGCCAGCAGGAACGAAGTAGCCTCCACCGGGGAGCTGTTTTTT.

This clonotype was observed many times. The CDR3 nucleotides read TGTGCCAGCAGTGATAGACAGGGACAGTACTTC. It codes for CASSDRQGQYF. This chain connects TRBV2 to TRBJ2-7; 7 nucleotides match TRBD1. From germline, CDR1 is SNHLY and CDR2 FYNNEI. The CDR3 loop spans 11 amino acids. V was pared by 3 bases and J by 10 bases, with 3 bases of the junction left unmatched.

This clonotype was detected once. With a much larger clone just one base away, this may be a read error. This sequence joins TRBV11-2 and TRBJ2-2, with D tentatively TRBD1 (5 bases). Germline V gene data show CDR1 as SGHAT and CDR2 as FQNNGV. CDR3 size: 14 residues. V lost 0 bases, J lost 4 bases, and 6 bases lay in between. CDR3 loop: CASSLDGATGELFF. CDR3 in DNA: TGTGCCAGCAGCTTAGATGGGGCCACCGGGGAGCTGTTTTTT.

The V and J genes are TRBV9 and TRBJ1-4, with a possible D match to TRBD1 (5 bases). The length of the CDR3 is 15 residues. Germline V gene lookup returns CDR1 SGDLS and CDR2 YYNGEE. Trimming shortened V by 3 bases and J by 0 bases, and 9 bases separated the two germline ends. The CDR3, as DNA: TGTGCCAGCAGCGCGACAGACTCAACTAATGAAAAACTGTTTTTT. This translates into CASSATDSTNEKLFF.